The TCR beta chain described here comes from a study of blood T cell repertoires in COVID-19. The CDR3 covers 14 residues. The V gene's germline CDR1 is SGHTS and CDR2 YDEGEE. V was cut by 2 bases and J by 4 bases, with 10 bases left in between. Sequenced by immunoSEQ multiplex PCR; TCRdb stores in-frame clones only, minus some. The data show around 120,000 clones, about 75% seen once. Sequences were obtained from peripheral blood. This sequence was found in an elderly man with acute or convalescent COVID-19. The rearrangement joins TRBV5-8 to TRBJ1-5; D is uncertain. The CDR3 here is CASSLSGPNQPQHF. The CDR3 coding sequence is TGTGCCAGCAGCTTATCCGGTCCAAATCAGCCCCAGCATTTT.